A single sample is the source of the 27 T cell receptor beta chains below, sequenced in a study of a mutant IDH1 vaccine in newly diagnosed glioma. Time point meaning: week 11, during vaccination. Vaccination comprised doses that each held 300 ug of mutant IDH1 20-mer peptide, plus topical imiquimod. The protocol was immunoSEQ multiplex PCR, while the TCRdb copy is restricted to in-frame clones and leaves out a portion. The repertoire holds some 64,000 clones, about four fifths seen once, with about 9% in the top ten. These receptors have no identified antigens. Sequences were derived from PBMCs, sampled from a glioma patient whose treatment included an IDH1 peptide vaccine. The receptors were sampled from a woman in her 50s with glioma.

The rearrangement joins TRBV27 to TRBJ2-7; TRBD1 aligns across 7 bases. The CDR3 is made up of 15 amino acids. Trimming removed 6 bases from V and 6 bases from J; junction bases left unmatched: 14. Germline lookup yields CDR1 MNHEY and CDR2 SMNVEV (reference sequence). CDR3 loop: CASRQTGVLGSEQYF. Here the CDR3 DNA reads TGTGCCAGCAGGCAAACAGGGGTTTTGGGTAGCGAGCAGTACTTC.

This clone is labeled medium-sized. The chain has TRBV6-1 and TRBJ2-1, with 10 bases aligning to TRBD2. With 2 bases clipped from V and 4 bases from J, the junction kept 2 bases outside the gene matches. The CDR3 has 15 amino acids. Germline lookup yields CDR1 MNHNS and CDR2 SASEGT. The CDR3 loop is CASSELAGDYNEQFF. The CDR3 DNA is TGTGCCAGCAGTGAACTAGCGGGGGATTACAATGAGCAGTTCTTC.

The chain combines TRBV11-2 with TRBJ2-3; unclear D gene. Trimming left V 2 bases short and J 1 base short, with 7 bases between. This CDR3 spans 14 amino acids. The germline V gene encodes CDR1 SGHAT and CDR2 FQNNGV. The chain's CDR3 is CASSLKPRTDTQYF. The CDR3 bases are TGTGCCAGCAGCTTAAAACCTCGCACAGATACGCAGTATTTT.

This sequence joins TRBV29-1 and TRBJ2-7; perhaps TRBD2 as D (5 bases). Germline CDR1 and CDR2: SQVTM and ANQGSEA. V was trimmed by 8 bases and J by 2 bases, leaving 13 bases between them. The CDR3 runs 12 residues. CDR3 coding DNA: TGCAGCTTCCGGACGGGGACCTACGAGCAGTACTTC. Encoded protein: CSFRTGTYEQYF.

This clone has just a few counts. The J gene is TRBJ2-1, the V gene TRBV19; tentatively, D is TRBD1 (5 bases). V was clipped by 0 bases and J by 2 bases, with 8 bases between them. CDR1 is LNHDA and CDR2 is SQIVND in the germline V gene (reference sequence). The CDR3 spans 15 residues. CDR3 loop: CASSIEGPTYNEQFF. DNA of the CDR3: TGTGCCAGTAGTATAGAGGGGCCCACCTACAATGAGCAGTTCTTC.

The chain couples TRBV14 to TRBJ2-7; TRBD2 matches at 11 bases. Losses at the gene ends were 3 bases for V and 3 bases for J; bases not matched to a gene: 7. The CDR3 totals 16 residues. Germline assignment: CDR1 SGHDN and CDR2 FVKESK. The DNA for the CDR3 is TGTGCCAGCAGCCAGATCCTAGCGGGGGGTTACTACGAGCAGTACTTC. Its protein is CASSQILAGGYYEQYF.

The CDR3 spells CASIATGTAYNEQFF. Written as DNA, the CDR3 is TGTGCCAGTATAGCCACTGGGACTGCCTACAATGAGCAGTTCTTC. This chain joins TRBV19 and TRBJ2-1, with a possible D match to TRBD2 (6 bases). V lost 7 bases and J 2 bases, leaving 15 bases between the germline ends. Germline lookup yields CDR1 LNHDA and CDR2 SQIVND (reference sequence). The CDR3 is 15 amino acids.

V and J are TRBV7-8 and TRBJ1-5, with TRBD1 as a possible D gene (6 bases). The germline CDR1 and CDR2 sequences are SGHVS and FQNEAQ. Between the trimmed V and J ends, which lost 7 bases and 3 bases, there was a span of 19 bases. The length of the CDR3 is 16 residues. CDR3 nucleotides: TGTGCCAGCACCAGCCCGGCGGGGGGCGTCAATCAGCCCCAGCATTTT. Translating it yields CASTSPAGGVNQPQHF.

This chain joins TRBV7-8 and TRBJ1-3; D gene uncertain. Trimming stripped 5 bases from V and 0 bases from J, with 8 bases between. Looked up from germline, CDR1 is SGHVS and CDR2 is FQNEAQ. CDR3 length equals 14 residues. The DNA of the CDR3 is TGTGCCAGCAGCCATACGGTCTCTGGAAACACCATATATTTT. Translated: CASSHTVSGNTIYF.

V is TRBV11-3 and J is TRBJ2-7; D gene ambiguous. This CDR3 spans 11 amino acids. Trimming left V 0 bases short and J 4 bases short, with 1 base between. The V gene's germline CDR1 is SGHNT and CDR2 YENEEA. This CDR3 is CASSLDYEQYF. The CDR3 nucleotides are TGTGCCAGCAGCTTAGATTACGAGCAGTACTTC.

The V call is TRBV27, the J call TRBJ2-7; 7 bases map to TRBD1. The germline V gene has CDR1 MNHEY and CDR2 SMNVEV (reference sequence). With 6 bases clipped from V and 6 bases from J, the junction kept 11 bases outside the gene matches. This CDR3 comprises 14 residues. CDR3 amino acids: CASRPTGARSEQYF. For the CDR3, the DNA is TGTGCCAGCAGGCCTACAGGGGCGCGCTCCGAGCAGTACTTC.

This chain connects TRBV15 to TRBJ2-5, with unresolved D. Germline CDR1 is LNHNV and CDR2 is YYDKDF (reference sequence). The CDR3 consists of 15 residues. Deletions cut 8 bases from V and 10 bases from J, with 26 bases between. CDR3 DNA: TGTGCCACCGGCAAGGGCGGCGAGTTCGTAGACGGCCAGTACTTC. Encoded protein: CATGKGGEFVDGQYF.

The CDR3, as DNA: TGCGCCAGCAGCTTGGGGGACAGAACTAAGAGGGGATACGAGCAGTACTTC. Translating gives CASSLGDRTKRGYEQYF. This chain joins TRBV5-1 and TRBJ2-7; 7 nucleotides line up with TRBD1. CDR3 length: 17 residues. CDR1 is SGHRS, CDR2 YFSETQ, per germline. V dropped 0 bases and J dropped 4; count of bases not matched to a gene: 13.

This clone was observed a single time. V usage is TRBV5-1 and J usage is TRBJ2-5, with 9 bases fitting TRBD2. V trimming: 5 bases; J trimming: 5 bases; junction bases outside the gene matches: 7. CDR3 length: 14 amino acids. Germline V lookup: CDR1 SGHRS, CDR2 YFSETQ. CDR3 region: CASRSGGLGETQYF. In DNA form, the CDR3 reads TGCGCCAGCAGAAGCGGGGGGCTGGGTGAGACCCAGTACTTC.

Here the CDR3 DNA reads TGTGCCAGCAGCCACACGTGGGATAGCTACGAGCAGTACTTC. Encoded protein: CASSHTWDSYEQYF. This chain connects TRBV14 to TRBJ2-7; no clear D. The length of the CDR3 is 14 residues. V was trimmed by 3 bases and J by 3 bases, leaving 12 bases between them. The germline V gene has CDR1 SGHDN and CDR2 FVKESK.

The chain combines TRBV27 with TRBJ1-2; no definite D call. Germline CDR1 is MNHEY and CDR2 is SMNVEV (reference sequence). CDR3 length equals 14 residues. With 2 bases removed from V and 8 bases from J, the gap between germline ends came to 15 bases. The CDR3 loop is CASSLRLYPGGYTF. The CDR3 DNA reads TGTGCCAGCAGTTTACGACTCTACCCGGGGGGCTACACCTTC.

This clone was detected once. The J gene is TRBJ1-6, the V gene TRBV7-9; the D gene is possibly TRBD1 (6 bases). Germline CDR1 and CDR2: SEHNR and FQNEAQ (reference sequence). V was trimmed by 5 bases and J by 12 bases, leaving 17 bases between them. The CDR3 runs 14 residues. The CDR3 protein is CASSLDGGQIPLHF. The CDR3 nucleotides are TGTGCCAGCAGCCTCGACGGGGGCCAGATACCCCTCCACTTT.

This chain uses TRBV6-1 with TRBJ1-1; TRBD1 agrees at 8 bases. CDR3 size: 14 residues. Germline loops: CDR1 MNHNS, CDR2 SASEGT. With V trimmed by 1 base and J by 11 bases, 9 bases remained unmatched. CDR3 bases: TGTGCCAGCAGTGAAGGCGGTTTGGACAGGGTCGCTTTCTTT. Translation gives CASSEGGLDRVAFF.

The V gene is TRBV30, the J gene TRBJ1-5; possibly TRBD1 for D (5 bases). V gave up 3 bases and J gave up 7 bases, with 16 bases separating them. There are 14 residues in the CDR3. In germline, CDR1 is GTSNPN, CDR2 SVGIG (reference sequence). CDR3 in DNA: TGTGCCTGGAGGGAGGGAGGGGTGGGACAGCCCCAGCATTTT. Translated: CAWREGGVGQPQHF. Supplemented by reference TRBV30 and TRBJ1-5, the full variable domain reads SQTIHQWPATLVQPVGSPLSLECTVEGTSNPNLYWYRQAAGRGLQLLFYSVGIGQISSEVPQNLSASRPQDRQFILSSKKLLLSDSGFYLCAWREGGVGQPQHFGDGTRLSIL.

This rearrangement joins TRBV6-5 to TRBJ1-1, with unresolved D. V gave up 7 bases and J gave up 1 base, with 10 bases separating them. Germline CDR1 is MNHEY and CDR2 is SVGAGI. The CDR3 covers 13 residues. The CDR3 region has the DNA TGTGCCAGCACCCTAGAGGAGAACACTGAAGCTTTCTTT. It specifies CASTLEENTEAFF.

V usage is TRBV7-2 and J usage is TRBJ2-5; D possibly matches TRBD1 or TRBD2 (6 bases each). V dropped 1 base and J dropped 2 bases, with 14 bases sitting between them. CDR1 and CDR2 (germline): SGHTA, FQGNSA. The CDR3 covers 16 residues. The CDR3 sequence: CASSLDGGRQQETQYF. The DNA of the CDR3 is TGTGCCAGCAGCTTAGACGGGGGCCGCCAACAAGAGACCCAGTACTTC.

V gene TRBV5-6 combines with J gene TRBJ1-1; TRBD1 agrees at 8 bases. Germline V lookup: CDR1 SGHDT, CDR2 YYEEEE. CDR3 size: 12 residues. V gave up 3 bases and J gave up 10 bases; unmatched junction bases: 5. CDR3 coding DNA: TGTGCCAGCAGCTCGACAGGGGACGGAGCTTTCTTT. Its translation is CASSSTGDGAFF.

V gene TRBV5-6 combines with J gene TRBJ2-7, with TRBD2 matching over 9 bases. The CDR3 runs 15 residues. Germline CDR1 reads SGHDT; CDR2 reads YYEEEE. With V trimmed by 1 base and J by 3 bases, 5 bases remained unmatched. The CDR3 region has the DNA TGTGCCAGCAGCTTGAGGCTAGCGGGGTTCTACGAGCAGTACTTC. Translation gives CASSLRLAGFYEQYF.

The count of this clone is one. The CDR3 DNA reads as TGTGCCAGCAGTAAGACGGACAGGACTGAAGCTTTCTTT. Protein: CASSKTDRTEAFF. This chain links TRBV14 with TRBJ1-1, with 7 bases aligning to TRBD1. V gave up 6 bases and J gave up 5 bases; unmatched junction bases: 6. The CDR3 runs to 13 residues. The germline gives CDR1 SGHDN, CDR2 FVKESK.

The CDR3, as DNA: TGTGCCAGTAGTTATCTTTCGGGGGAGCTGTTTTTT. Its protein is CASSYLSGELFF. This rearrangement joins TRBV19 to TRBJ2-2; D ambiguous. Trimming pared 5 bases from V and 8 bases from J, leaving 9 bases between. The length of the CDR3 is 12 residues. Germline CDR1 and CDR2: LNHDA and SQIVND (reference sequence). Filled out from reference TRBV19 and TRBJ2-2, the complete variable domain reads DGGITQSPKYLFRKEGQNVTLSCEQNLNHDAMYWYRQDPGQGLRLIYYSQIVNDFQKGDIAEGYSVSREKKESFPLTVTSAQKNPTAFYLCASSYLSGELFFGEGSRLTVL.

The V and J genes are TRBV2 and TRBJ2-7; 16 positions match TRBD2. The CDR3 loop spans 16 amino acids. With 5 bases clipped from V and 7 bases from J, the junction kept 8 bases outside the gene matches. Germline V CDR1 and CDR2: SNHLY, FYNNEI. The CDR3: CASSRGLAGGIFEQYF. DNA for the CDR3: TGTGCCAGCAGTCGGGGACTAGCGGGGGGGATTTTTGAGCAGTACTTC. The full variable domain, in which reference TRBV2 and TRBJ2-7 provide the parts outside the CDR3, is EPEVTQTPSHQVTQMGQEVILRCVPISNHLYFYWYRQILGQKVEFLVSFYNNEISEKSEIFDDQFSVERPDGSNFTLKIRSTKLEDSAMYFCASSRGLAGGIFEQYFGPGTRLTVT.

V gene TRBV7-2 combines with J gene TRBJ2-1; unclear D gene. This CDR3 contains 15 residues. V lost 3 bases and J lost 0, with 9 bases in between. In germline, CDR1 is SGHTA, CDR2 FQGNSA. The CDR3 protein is CASSLGFSSYNEQFF. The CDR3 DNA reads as TGTGCCAGCAGCTTGGGGTTTAGCTCCTACAATGAGCAGTTCTTC.